The 19 T cell receptor beta chains in this list originate from one sample, sequenced in a study of blood T cell repertoires in COVID-19 (dated by TCRdb to the early 2020s). Library preparation was by the immunoSEQ multiplex PCR assay. What TCRdb holds here is the immuneACCESS table cut down to in-frame rearrangements. Part of the clones is not present; checked against another copy, under half of the missing clones reflect an unresolved V gene, and the others are unexplained. In this sample the table shows 120,000 to 150,000 clones, 75% to 85% of which occur a single time. The leading ten clones occupy over 10% of the sample. Sequences were obtained from peripheral blood. These receptors were taken from a man in his 60s with active or convalescent COVID-19.

The rearrangement links TRBV5-1 to TRBJ1-5; possible D gene TRBD1, 5 bases. Trimming left V 4 bases short and J 0 bases short, with 11 bases between. The CDR3 contains 15 residues. Germline CDR1 reads SGHRS; CDR2 reads YFSETQ. CDR3 amino acids: CASSEGGGSNQPQHF. The CDR3 nucleotides read TGCGCCAGCAGCGAAGGCGGGGGTAGCAATCAGCCCCAGCATTTT. The variable domain in full, completed from reference TRBV5-1 and TRBJ1-5, reads KAGVTQTPRYLIKTRGQQVTLSCSPISGHRSVSWYQQTPGQGLQFLFEYFSETQRNKGNFPGRFSGRQFSNSRSEMNVSTLELGDSALYLCASSEGGGSNQPQHFGDGTRLSIL.

V is TRBV29-1 and J is TRBJ1-5; weak D call: TRBD1 (5 bases). Per the germline V gene, CDR1 is SQVTM and CDR2 is ANQGSEA. The CDR3 length is 14 residues. With 2 bases removed from V and 1 base from J, the gap between germline ends came to 9 bases. CDR3 DNA: TGCAGCGTTGAACAGGGAGGGAGCAATCAGCCCCAGCATTTT. Its protein product is CSVEQGGSNQPQHF. The variable domain in full, completed from reference TRBV29-1 and TRBJ1-5, reads SAVISQKPSRDICQRGTSLTIQCQVDSQVTMMFWYRQQPGQSLTLIATANQGSEATYESGFVIDKFPISRPNLTFSTLTVSNMSPEDSSIYLCSVEQGGSNQPQHFGDGTRLSIL.

The gene calls are TRBV7-2 and TRBJ2-2, with 9 bases identical to TRBD1. CDR1 is SGHTA and CDR2 is FQGNSA in the germline V gene. There are 15 residues in the CDR3. The V segment lost 6 bases and the J segment 4 bases; nucleotides outside the gene matches: 6. This chain's CDR3 is CASRRDRVGTGELFF. The DNA for the CDR3 is TGTGCCAGCAGGCGGGACAGGGTCGGCACCGGGGAGCTGTTTTTT.

V is TRBV28 and J is TRBJ1-5, with D possibly being TRBD1 (6 bases). The CDR3 is 13 residues long. Germline lookup yields CDR1 MDHEN and CDR2 SYDVKM. The ends were cut back, 10 bases at V and 7 bases at J, with 17 bases in the middle. CDR3 nucleotides: TGTGCCACCAAGAGGGGGGGGACCCAGCCCCAGCATTTT. It specifies CATKRGGTQPQHF.

The V gene is TRBV12-3 or TRBV12-4, the J gene TRBJ2-1; D not resolved. The CDR3 runs to 11 residues. Trimming left V 3 bases short and J 8 bases short, with 5 bases between. This chain's CDR3 is CASSFEDEQFF. The CDR3 DNA follows: TGTGCCAGCAGTTTTGAGGATGAGCAGTTCTTC.

This clone was recorded once. V and J are TRBV14 and TRBJ1-3; TRBD1 might be the D (5 bases). CDR1 is SGHDN and CDR2 is FVKESK in the germline V gene. CDR3 length: 14 amino acids. Trimming removed 4 bases from V and 1 base from J, with 8 bases in between. CDR3 sequence (DNA): TGTGCCAGCAGCCCACGGACATCTGGAAACACCATATATTTT. It encodes CASSPRTSGNTIYF.

The V call is TRBV30, the J call TRBJ2-2; TRBD1 might be the D (5 bases). The CDR3 length is 15 residues. V lost 5 bases and J 2 bases, leaving 15 bases between the germline ends. Germline CDR1 is GTSNPN and CDR2 is SVGIG (reference sequence). In nucleotides, the CDR3 is TGTGCCTGGCACTCAGGGATGACTAACACCGGGGAGCTGTTTTTT. Its translation: CAWHSGMTNTGELFF.

The gene calls are TRBV5-6 and TRBJ2-7, with 7 positions matching TRBD1. With V trimmed by 2 bases and J by 1 base, 0 bases remained unmatched. Germline V lookup: CDR1 SGHDT, CDR2 YYEEEE. This CDR3 contains 13 residues. The CDR3 nucleotides read TGTGCCAGCAGCTTCAGGGGGTCCTACGAGCAGTACTTC. Translating gives CASSFRGSYEQYF. The full variable domain, in which reference TRBV5-6 and TRBJ2-7 provide the parts outside the CDR3, is DAGVTQSPTHLIKTRGQQVTLRCSPKSGHDTVSWYQQALGQGPQFIFQYYEEEERQRGNFPDRFSGHQFPNYSSELNVNALLLGDSALYLCASSFRGSYEQYFGPGTRLTVT.

This rearrangement joins TRBV28 to TRBJ1-5; possibly TRBD1 for D (6 bases). V lost 6 bases, J lost 6 bases, and 18 bases lay in between. The CDR3 has 15 residues. Germline V gene sequence: CDR1 MDHEN, CDR2 SYDVKM. The CDR3 is CASSPSRGATQPQHF. Here the CDR3 DNA reads TGTGCCAGCAGCCCCTCACGGGGGGCAACTCAGCCCCAGCATTTT.

The V gene is TRBV5-4, the J gene TRBJ1-5; the D is unclear. The CDR3 covers 13 residues. Per germline, CDR1 SGHNT and CDR2 YYREEE (reference sequence). Trimming pared 0 bases from V and 6 bases from J, leaving 7 bases between. The CDR3 reads CASSLAGSQPQHF. CDR3 coding DNA: TGTGCCAGCAGCTTGGCGGGGAGTCAGCCCCAGCATTTT.

V and J are TRBV6-2 or TRBV6-3 and TRBJ2-7, with no clear D. The germline V gene encodes CDR1 MNHEY and CDR2 SVGEGT. CDR3 length: 12 residues. The germline V and J ends were trimmed by 0 bases and 3 bases, with 3 bases remaining between them. The CDR3 nucleotides are TGTGCCAGCAGTTACTCCAGCTACGAGCAGTACTTC. It translates to CASSYSSYEQYF.

The chain links TRBV18 to TRBJ1-2; possibly TRBD1 for D (6 bases). The germline V gene has CDR1 KGHSH and CDR2 LQKENI. V was cut by 3 bases and J by 3 bases, with 17 bases left in between. This CDR3 has 16 amino acids. The CDR3, as DNA: TGTGCCAGCTCACCGAGAAACAGGGAGTGGGACTATGGCTACACCTTC. This encodes CASSPRNREWDYGYTF.

As DNA, the CDR3 is TGTGCCAGCAGCCACCGGGGACAGCCGGACGAAAAACTGTTTTTT. It specifies CASSHRGQPDEKLFF. The chain links TRBV3-1 (or the pseudogene TRBV3-2) to TRBJ1-4; 7 nucleotides agree with TRBD1. This CDR3 contains 15 residues. Trimming took 3 bases from V and 8 from J; bases not matched to a gene: 9. Germline CDR1 and CDR2: LGHDT and YNNKEL (reference sequence).

This clone was seen more than once but under ten times. The chain couples TRBV30 to TRBJ1-3; D is unclear. CDR1 and CDR2 (germline): GTSNPN, SVGIG (reference sequence). CDR3 length: 15 amino acids. Trimming shortened V by 3 bases and J by 4 bases, and 16 bases separated the two germline ends. The CDR3 loop reads CAWSPSGRPGNTIYF. CDR3 in DNA: TGTGCCTGGAGCCCAAGTGGGAGGCCGGGAAACACCATATATTTT.

This chain connects TRBV6-5 to TRBJ1-3; D unresolved. This CDR3 region has 14 residues. Trimming cost V 3 bases and J 6 bases, with 12 bases left between them. The germline V gene has CDR1 MNHEY and CDR2 SVGAGI. This CDR3 reads CASSYGQPENTIYF. CDR3 DNA sequence: TGTGCCAGCAGTTATGGGCAGCCGGAAAACACCATATATTTT.

The rearrangement uses TRBV7-3 and TRBJ2-7, with 8 bases matching TRBD1. Germline V gives CDR1 SGHTA, CDR2 FQGTGA. The CDR3 length is 16 residues. V shed 6 bases, J shed 1 base, and the junction held 11 bases outside the gene matches. The CDR3 nucleotides are TGTGCCAGCAGATTGCACCGGGACAGGTTTTCCTACGAGCAGTACTTC. It codes for CASRLHRDRFSYEQYF.

The CDR3 region has the DNA TGTGCCACCGGACTAGCGGGAGGGGGGAATGAGCAGTTCTTC. Its protein is CATGLAGGGNEQFF. V and J are TRBV10-3 and TRBJ2-1; 15 positions match TRBD2. The V gene end was trimmed by 10 bases and the J gene end by 7 bases; junction bases not matched to a gene: 5. The germline gives CDR1 ENHRY, CDR2 SYGVKD. This CDR3 region has 14 residues.

The gene calls are TRBV3-1 (or the pseudogene TRBV3-2) and TRBJ1-4; D possibly corresponds to TRBD1 (6 bases). Per the germline V gene, CDR1 is LGHDT and CDR2 is YNNKEL (reference sequence). This CDR3 comprises 12 residues. With 5 bases removed from V and 14 bases from J, the gap between germline ends came to 15 bases. This chain's CDR3 is CASSFRDMHLFF. CDR3 in DNA: TGTGCCAGCAGCTTCCGGGACATGCATCTGTTTTTT.

The gene calls are TRBV14 and TRBJ2-2; no firm D call. Germline V gene sequence: CDR1 SGHDN, CDR2 FVKESK. This CDR3 has 14 residues. Trimming pared 1 base from V and 1 base from J, leaving 4 bases between. The CDR3 is CASSQVQNTGELFF. DNA of the CDR3: TGTGCCAGCAGCCAAGTTCAGAACACCGGGGAGCTGTTTTTT.